This is a list of T cell receptor beta chains from one sample in a study of CD8+ T cells in alopecia areata. Profiled with immunoSEQ multiplex PCR; TCRdb holds only in-frame clones, not every one. Altogether 210,000 or so clones are present, more than 60% being singletons, with the ten largest covering 0.95% to 1.5%. Material: CD4+ T cells sorted from blood, obtained at week 44, from a patient treated with tofacitinib. The receptor source for this set is a human donor with alopecia areata. The CDR3 runs from the conserved cysteine through the conserved F or W. The D gene is left open where the match is weak. Clone size appears in some rows only: once, few, many, or a class for an expanded clone.

NA	TRBV29-1	NA	TRBJ2-2	CSAVQGYGELFF	TGCAGCGCCGTACAGGGTTACGGGGAGCTGTTTTTT
NA	TRBV29-1	NA	TRBJ1-1	CSVAGQHGDTEAFF	TGCAGCGTCGCTGGACAGCACGGGGACACTGAAGCTTTCTTT
NA	TRBV11-3	NA	TRBJ1-2	CASSLEGNYGYTF	TGTGCCAGCAGCTTGGAGGGGAATTATGGCTACACCTTC
TRBD1	TRBV7-2	NA	TRBJ1-1	CASSLEKDRGGTEAFF	TGTGCCAGCAGCTTAGAAAAGGACAGGGGGGGAACTGAAGCTTTCTTT
NA	TRBV6-6	NA	TRBJ1-6	CASSWIGDSPLHF	TGTGCCAGCAGTTGGATCGGGGATTCACCCCTCCACTTT
NA	TRBV2	few	TRBJ2-3	CASSKGAGTDTQYF	TGTGCCAGCAGTAAAGGAGCGGGCACAGATACGCAGTATTTT
NA	TRBV30	NA	TRBJ2-1	CAWSVLSIYNEQFF	TGTGCCTGGAGTGTACTATCAATCTACAATGAGCAGTTCTTC
NA	TRBV7-2	NA	TRBJ2-1	CASSLDDWINEQFF	TGTGCCAGCAGCTTAGATGACTGGATTAATGAGCAGTTCTTC
NA	TRBV27	few	TRBJ1-2	CASRIRGGYGYTF	TGTGCCAGCAGGATTCGTGGAGGCTATGGCTACACCTTC
NA	TRBV14	NA	TRBJ2-4	CASSQEQGWNIQYF	TGTGCCAGCAGCCAAGAGCAGGGGTGGAACATTCAGTACTTC
TRBD1	TRBV5-1	NA	TRBJ1-2	CASSPGQEGSGYTF	TGCGCCAGCAGCCCGGGACAGGAGGGTAGTGGCTACACCTTC
NA	TRBV29-1	NA	TRBJ1-1	CSVEESQGWTEAFF	TGCAGCGTTGAAGAATCCCAGGGGTGGACTGAAGCTTTCTTT
TRBD2	TRBV29-1	NA	TRBJ2-3	CSVAGGRATDTQYF	TGCAGCGTAGCGGGGGGGCGGGCGACAGATACGCAGTATTTT
NA	TRBV27	NA	TRBJ1-5	CASSPLQGTRGNQPQHF	TGTGCCAGCAGCCCCCTTCAGGGTACGCGTGGCAATCAGCCCCAGCATTTT
NA	TRBV29-1	NA	TRBJ1-1	CSVSDRFEAFF	TGCAGCGTCTCTGACAGGTTTGAAGCTTTCTTT
NA	TRBV4-3	NA	TRBJ2-2	CASSQHTGSRNTGELFF	TGCGCCAGCAGCCAACATACAGGGTCGCGGAACACCGGGGAGCTGTTTTTT
TRBD2	TRBV9	once	TRBJ2-1	CASSVGAATSGGSYNEQFF	TGTGCCAGCAGCGTAGGAGCTGCGACTAGCGGGGGATCGTACAATGAGCAGTTCTTC
NA	TRBV4-2	NA	TRBJ2-5	CASSQQGEASGQETQYF	TGTGCCAGCAGCCAACAGGGGGAGGCTAGCGGGCAAGAGACCCAGTACTTC
NA	TRBV11-2	NA	TRBJ1-6	CASSLAQPSPLHF	TGTGCCAGCAGCTTAGCCCAACCCTCACCCCTCCACTTT
NA	TRBV29-1	NA	TRBJ1-1	CSVTRSLGNTEAFF	TGCAGCGTTACTCGGAGCCTTGGGAACACTGAAGCTTTCTTT
NA	TRBV11-1	few	TRBJ2-3	CASTKRGGLSTTDTQYF	TGTGCCAGCACCAAGAGGGGGGGACTTTCTACCACAGATACGCAGTATTTT
TRBD2	TRBV23-1	few	TRBJ2-4	CASSPPAGAPAGYF	TGCGCCAGCAGTCCTCCAGCGGGGGCACCGGCAGGGTACTTC
NA	TRBV5-1	NA	TRBJ1-5	CASSYSGDSNQPQHF	TGCGCCAGCAGCTATTCGGGGGATAGCAATCAGCCCCAGCATTTT
TRBD2	TRBV5-1	NA	TRBJ2-1	CASSLGGLAGGHNEQFF	TGCGCCAGCAGCTTGGGAGGACTAGCGGGGGGTCACAATGAGCAGTTCTTC
NA	TRBV29-1	few	TRBJ1-1	CSVDSGQINTEAFF	TGCAGCGTTGATTCCGGACAGATCAACACTGAAGCTTTCTTT
NA	TRBV30	NA	TRBJ1-2	CAWSGKTEANYGYTF	TGTGCCTGGAGCGGCAAGACGGAAGCTAACTATGGCTACACCTTC
TRBD1	TRBV6-6	NA	TRBJ2-3	CASTRGQGLTDTQYF	TGTGCCAGCACCCGCGGACAGGGCCTCACAGATACGCAGTATTTT
NA	TRBV5-4	NA	TRBJ1-1	CASSPRGFQNTEAFF	TGTGCCAGCAGCCCAAGGGGGTTCCAGAACACTGAAGCTTTCTTT
TRBD1	TRBV6-1	few	TRBJ2-1	CASRTGTGKNEQFF	TGTGCCAGCAGAACCGGGACAGGTAAAAATGAGCAGTTCTTC
NA	TRBV5-6	NA	TRBJ2-1	CASSLRGRYNEQFF	TGTGCCAGCAGCTTGCGGGGTAGATACAATGAGCAGTTCTTC
NA	TRBV29-1	NA	TRBJ1-2	CSVDRGAGYTF	TGCAGCGTTGACAGGGGTGCTGGCTACACCTTC
NA	TRBV30	NA	TRBJ1-1	CAWMRVLGTEAFF	TGTGCCTGGATGCGGGTGTTAGGCACTGAAGCTTTCTTT
NA	TRBV27	NA	TRBJ2-3	CASSFRSENTDTQYF	TGTGCCAGCAGTTTTAGATCGGAAAACACAGATACGCAGTATTTT
TRBD2	TRBV7-2	NA	TRBJ2-3	CASTPRTSGGSATQYF	TGTGCCAGCACCCCGCGGACTAGCGGGGGTTCGGCTACGCAGTATTTT
NA	TRBV4-3	NA	TRBJ2-7	CASSQDHRNYEQYF	TGCGCCAGCAGCCAAGATCACAGAAACTACGAGCAGTACTTC
NA	TRBV29-1	NA	TRBJ2-6	CSVDDGANVLTF	TGCAGCGTTGACGATGGGGCCAACGTCCTGACTTTC
NA	TRBV13	NA	TRBJ1-1	CASSTRRVMNTEAFF	TGTGCCAGCAGCACTAGACGGGTCATGAACACTGAAGCTTTCTTT
NA	TRBV7-9	few	TRBJ2-5	CASSLAGGMETQYF	TGTGCCAGCAGCTTAGCAGGTGGAATGGAGACCCAGTACTTC
TRBD1	TRBV29-1	NA	TRBJ1-1	CSVAAGQDRTIF	TGCAGCGTTGCAGCGGGGCAGGACAGGACAATCTTT
NA	TRBV7-2	NA	TRBJ1-2	CASGSRMYGYTF	TGTGCCAGCGGGAGCAGGATGTATGGCTACACCTTC
NA	TRBV30	NA	TRBJ1-4	CAWARTDFNEKLFF	TGTGCCTGGGCCCGGACAGACTTTAATGAAAAACTGTTTTTT
NA	TRBV30	NA	TRBJ1-2	CAWSARYGYTF	TGTGCCTGGAGTGCCCGGTATGGCTACACCTTC
NA	TRBV27	NA	TRBJ2-7	CASSPLSAPYEQYF	TGTGCCAGCAGTCCCTTAAGTGCTCCCTACGAGCAGTACTTC
NA	TRBV11-3	NA	TRBJ2-7	CASRGTQNSYEQYF	TGTGCCAGCAGAGGGACTCAAAACTCCTACGAGCAGTACTTC
TRBD1	TRBV27	NA	TRBJ1-5	CASSLGQGSNQPQHF	TGTGCCAGCAGTTTAGGACAGGGTAGCAATCAGCCCCAGCATTTT
TRBD1	TRBV7-9	NA	TRBJ1-1	CASSGTGGLFTEAFF	TGTGCCAGCAGTGGGACAGGGGGCCTATTCACTGAAGCTTTCTTT
NA	TRBV5-1	few	TRBJ2-6	CASSATFMDSGANVLTF	TGCGCCAGCAGCGCGACCTTCATGGACTCTGGGGCCAACGTCCTGACTTTC
NA	TRBV6-5	NA	TRBJ1-2	CASSYPGTGFGYTF	TGTGCCAGCAGTTACCCAGGGACGGGATTCGGCTACACCTTC
TRBD1	TRBV5-1	NA	TRBJ1-1	CASSQWTGGVSTEAFF	TGCGCCAGCAGCCAGTGGACAGGGGGCGTTTCCACTGAAGCTTTCTTT
NA	TRBV11-2	NA	TRBJ2-5	CASSLRFRETQYF	TGTGCCAGCAGCTTAAGATTCCGGGAGACCCAGTACTTC
NA	TRBV29-1	NA	TRBJ1-2	CSVEATREGYTF	TGCAGCGTTGAAGCTACCAGGGAAGGCTACACCTTC
NA	TRBV10-3	once	TRBJ2-3	CAISESIGRLAEDTQYF	TGTGCCATCAGTGAGTCTATCGGTCGGTTAGCTGAAGATACGCAGTATTTT